Sequencing of this TCR beta chain was carried out in a study of cytomegalovirus exposure and HLA in healthy donors. Study results and caveats: The study recorded 150 to 200 TCR beta chains that were cytomegalovirus-associated.

The CDR3 extends over 11 amino acids. Trimming shortened V by 1 base and J by 9 bases, and 7 bases separated the two germline ends. Germline loops: CDR1 GTSNPN, CDR2 SVGIG (reference sequence). Points on this clone: The antigen remains undetermined.

TCRdb's copy holds only in-frame clones and misses some; the assay was immunoSEQ multiplex PCR. The data contain 120,000 to 150,000 clones, around 87% of them singletons. The clonotype was recovered from a man aged 18 to 30 in good health and CMV-seropositive. The chain links TRBV30 to TRBJ1-3; D is unclear. The material sequenced was PBMCs. Here the CDR3 reads CAWSAGGTIYF. DNA for the CDR3: TGTGCCTGGAGTGCCGGTGGCACCATATATTTT.